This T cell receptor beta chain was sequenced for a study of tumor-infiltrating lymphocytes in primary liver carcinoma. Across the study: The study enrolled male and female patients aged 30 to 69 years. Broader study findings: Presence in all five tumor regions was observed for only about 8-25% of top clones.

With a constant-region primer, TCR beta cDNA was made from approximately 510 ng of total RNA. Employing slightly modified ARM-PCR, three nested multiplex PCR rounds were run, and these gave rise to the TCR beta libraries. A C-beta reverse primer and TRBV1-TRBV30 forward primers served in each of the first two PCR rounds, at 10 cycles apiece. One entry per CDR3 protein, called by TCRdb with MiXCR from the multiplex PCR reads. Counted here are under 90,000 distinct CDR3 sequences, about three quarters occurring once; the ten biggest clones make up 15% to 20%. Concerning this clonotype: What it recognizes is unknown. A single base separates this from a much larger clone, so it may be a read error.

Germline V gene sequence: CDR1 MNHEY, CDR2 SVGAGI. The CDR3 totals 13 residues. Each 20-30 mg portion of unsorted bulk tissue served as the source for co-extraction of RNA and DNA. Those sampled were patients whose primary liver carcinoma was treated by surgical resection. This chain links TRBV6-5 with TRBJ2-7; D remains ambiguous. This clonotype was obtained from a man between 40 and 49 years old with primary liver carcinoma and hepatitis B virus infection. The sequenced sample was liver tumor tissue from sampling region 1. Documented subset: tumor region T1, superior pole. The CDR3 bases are TGTGCCAGCAGAAAGGCAGGCTCCTACGGGCAGTACTTC. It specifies CASRKAGSYGQYF.